This is a list of T cell receptor beta chains from one sample in a study of monozygotic twins with inflammatory bowel disease. TCRdb re-called the 5' RACE reads and catalogs CDR3 proteins one per entry, DNA excluded. The sample table sets out under 350,000 distinct CDR3 sequences. Sequencing input: blood. All receptors come from a human donor with ulcerative colitis or Crohn's disease, or a healthy co-twin of an affected twin (not recorded which). CDR3s include the opening cysteine and the closing phenylalanine or tryptophan.

V: TRBV25-1
J: TRBJ2-2
CDR3: CASSVGGNTGELFF

V: TRBV29-1
J: TRBJ2-7
CDR3: CSVQGGSYEQYF

V: TRBV6-2/TRBV6-3
J: TRBJ2-1
CDR3: CASSFPFGEQFF

V: TRBV5-6
J: TRBJ1-1
CDR3: CASSFGGGTRTEAFF

V: TRBV20-1
J: TRBJ2-1
CDR3: CSASDGAPSSYNEQFF

V: TRBV5-1
J: TRBJ2-2
CDR3: CASSLNVNTGELFF

V: TRBV30
J: TRBJ1-2
CDR3: CAWSMTGTGELNYGYTF

V: TRBV7-2
J: TRBJ2-1
CDR3: CASSSSPGTLNEQFF

V: TRBV23-1
J: TRBJ2-1
CDR3: CASSHRPGVSLREQFF

V: TRBV7-2
J: TRBJ1-6
CDR3: CASSPPLGYNSPLHF

V: TRBV6-5
J: TRBJ2-1
CDR3: CASSYSTGVDEQFF

V: TRBV7-8
J: TRBJ1-3
CDR3: CASSTQKGRGSGNTIYF

V: TRBV7-2
J: TRBJ2-3
CDR3: CASSLDWGTDTQYF

V: TRBV5-6
J: TRBJ2-7
CDR3: CASSNSGRSSYEQYF

V: TRBV12-3/TRBV12-4
J: TRBJ1-6
CDR3: CASSLVSPLHF

V: TRBV11-2
J: TRBJ2-5
CDR3: CASSLVPGGVGETQYF

V: TRBV20-1
J: TRBJ1-5
CDR3: CSARESNEANQPQHF

V: TRBV7-2
J: TRBJ2-5
CDR3: CASSLALRETQYF

V: TRBV7-2
J: TRBJ2-7
CDR3: CASSAQAGAAYEQYF

V: TRBV3-1
J: TRBJ1-1
CDR3: CASSHGKGNTEAFF

V: TRBV5-6
J: TRBJ1-4
CDR3: CASSLEPGRVNEKLFF

V: TRBV12-3/TRBV12-4
J: TRBJ2-1
CDR3: CASSRTGNTNEQFF

V: TRBV3-1
J: TRBJ2-1
CDR3: CASSSRGGVSNEQFF

V: TRBV20-1
J: TRBJ2-6
CDR3: CSARPRTGRSSGANVLTF

V: TRBV6-5
J: TRBJ1-2
CDR3: CASSYLGQPRANYGYTF

V: TRBV6-1
J: TRBJ1-5
CDR3: CASRKTRGSDQPQHF

V: TRBV7-2
J: TRBJ2-5
CDR3: CASNLISRGETQYF

V: TRBV12-3/TRBV12-4
J: TRBJ1-4
CDR3: CASRRYSATNEKLFF

V: TRBV4-3
J: TRBJ2-7
CDR3: CASSQGARGVGEQYF